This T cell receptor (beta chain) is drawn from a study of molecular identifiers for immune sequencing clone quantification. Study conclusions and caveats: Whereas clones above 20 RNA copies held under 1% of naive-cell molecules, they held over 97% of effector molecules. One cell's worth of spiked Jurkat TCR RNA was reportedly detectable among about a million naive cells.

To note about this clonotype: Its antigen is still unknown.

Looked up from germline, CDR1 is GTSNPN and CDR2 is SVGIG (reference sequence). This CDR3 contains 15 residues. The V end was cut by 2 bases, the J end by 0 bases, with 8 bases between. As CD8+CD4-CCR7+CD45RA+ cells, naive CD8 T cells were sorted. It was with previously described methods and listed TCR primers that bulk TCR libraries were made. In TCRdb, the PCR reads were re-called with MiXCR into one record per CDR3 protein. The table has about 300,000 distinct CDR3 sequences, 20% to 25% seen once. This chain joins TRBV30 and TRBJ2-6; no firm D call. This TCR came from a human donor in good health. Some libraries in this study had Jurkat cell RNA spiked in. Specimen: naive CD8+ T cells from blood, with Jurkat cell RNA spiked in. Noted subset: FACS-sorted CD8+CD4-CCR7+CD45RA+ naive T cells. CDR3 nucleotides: TGTGCCTGGAGTTTAAACCCCTCTGGGGCCAACGTCCTGACTTTC. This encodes CAWSLNPSGANVLTF.